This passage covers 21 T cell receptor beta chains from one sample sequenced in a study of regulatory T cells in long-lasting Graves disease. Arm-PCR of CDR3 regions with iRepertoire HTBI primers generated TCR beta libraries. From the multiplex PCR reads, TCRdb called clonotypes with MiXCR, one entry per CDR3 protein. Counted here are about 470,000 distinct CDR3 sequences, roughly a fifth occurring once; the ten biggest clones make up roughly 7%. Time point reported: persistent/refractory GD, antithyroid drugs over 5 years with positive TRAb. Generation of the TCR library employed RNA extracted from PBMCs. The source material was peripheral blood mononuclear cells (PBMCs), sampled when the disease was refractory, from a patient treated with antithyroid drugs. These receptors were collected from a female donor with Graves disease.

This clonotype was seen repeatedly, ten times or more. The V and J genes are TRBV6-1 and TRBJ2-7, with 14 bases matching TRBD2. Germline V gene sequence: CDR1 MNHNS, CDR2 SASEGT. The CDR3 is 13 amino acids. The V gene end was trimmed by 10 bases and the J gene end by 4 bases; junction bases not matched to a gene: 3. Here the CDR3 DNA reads TGTGCCACTCGACTAGCGGGAGGGTACGAGCAGTACTTC. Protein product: CATRLAGGYEQYF.

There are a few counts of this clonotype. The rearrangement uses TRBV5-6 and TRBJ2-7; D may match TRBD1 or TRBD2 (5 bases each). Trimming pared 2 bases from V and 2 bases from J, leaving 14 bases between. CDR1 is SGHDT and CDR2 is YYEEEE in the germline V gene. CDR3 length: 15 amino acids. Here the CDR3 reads CASSFGRDATYEQYF. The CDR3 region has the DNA TGTGCCAGCAGCTTTGGCAGGGACGCGACCTACGAGCAGTACTTC.

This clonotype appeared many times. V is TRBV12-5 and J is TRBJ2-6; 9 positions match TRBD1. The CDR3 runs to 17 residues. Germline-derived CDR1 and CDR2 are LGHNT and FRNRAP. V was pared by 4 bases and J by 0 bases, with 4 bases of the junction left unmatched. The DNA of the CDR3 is TGTGCTAGTGGTTGGGACAGGGCCGACTCTGGGGCCAACGTCCTGACTTTC. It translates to CASGWDRADSGANVLTF.

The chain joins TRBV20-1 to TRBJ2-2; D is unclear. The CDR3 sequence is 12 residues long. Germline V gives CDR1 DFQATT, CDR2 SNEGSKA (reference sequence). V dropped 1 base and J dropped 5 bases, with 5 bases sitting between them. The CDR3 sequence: CSARVLTGELFF. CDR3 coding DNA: TGCAGTGCTAGAGTTCTAACCGGGGAGCTGTTTTTT.

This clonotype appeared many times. The CDR3 bases are TGTGCCAGCAGCCAGGGGAACTATGGCTACACCTTC. Protein product: CASSQGNYGYTF. V and J are TRBV28 and TRBJ1-2, with D possibly TRBD1 on 6 matching bases. This CDR3 comprises 12 residues. Per the germline V gene, CDR1 is MDHEN and CDR2 is SYDVKM. V was shortened by 6 bases and J by 2 bases, with 7 bases between the two germline ends.

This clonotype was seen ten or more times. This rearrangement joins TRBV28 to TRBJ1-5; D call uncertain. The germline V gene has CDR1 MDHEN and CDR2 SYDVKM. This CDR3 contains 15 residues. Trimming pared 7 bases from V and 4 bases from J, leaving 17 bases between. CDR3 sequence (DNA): TGTGCCAGCATCACTCGGGCACTGGGGAATCAGCCCCAGCATTTT. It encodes CASITRALGNQPQHF.

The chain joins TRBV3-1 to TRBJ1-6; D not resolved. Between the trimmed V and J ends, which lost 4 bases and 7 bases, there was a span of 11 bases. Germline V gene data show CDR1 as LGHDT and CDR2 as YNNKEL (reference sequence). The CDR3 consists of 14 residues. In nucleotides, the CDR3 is TGTGCCAGCAGCCGCGGGAGAAAAAATTCACCCCTCCACTTT. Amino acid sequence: CASSRGRKNSPLHF.

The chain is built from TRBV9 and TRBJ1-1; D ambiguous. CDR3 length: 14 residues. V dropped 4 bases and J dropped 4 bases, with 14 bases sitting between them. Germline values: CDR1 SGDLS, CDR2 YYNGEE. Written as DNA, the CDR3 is TGTGCCAGCAGCCCCGACGGGGATAGCACTGAAGCTTTCTTT. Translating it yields CASSPDGDSTEAFF.

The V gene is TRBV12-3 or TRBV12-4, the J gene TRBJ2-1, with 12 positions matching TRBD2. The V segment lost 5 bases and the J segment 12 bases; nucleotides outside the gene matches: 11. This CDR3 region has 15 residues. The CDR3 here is CASSPGLAGPLGQFF. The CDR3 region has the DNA TGTGCCAGCAGTCCCGGACTAGCGGGGCCGTTAGGGCAGTTCTTC.

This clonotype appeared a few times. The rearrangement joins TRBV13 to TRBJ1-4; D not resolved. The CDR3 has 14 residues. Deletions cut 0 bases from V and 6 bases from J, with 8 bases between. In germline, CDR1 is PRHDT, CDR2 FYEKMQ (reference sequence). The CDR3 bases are TGTGCCAGCAGCTTAGGGCCAGCCGATGAAAAACTGTTTTTT. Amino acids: CASSLGPADEKLFF.

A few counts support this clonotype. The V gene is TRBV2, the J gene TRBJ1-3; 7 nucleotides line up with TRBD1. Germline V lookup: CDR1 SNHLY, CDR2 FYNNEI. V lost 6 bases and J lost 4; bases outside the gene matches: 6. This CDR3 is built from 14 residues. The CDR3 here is CASRETGPGNTIYF. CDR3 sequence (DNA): TGTGCCAGCAGAGAGACAGGGCCCGGAAACACCATATATTTT.

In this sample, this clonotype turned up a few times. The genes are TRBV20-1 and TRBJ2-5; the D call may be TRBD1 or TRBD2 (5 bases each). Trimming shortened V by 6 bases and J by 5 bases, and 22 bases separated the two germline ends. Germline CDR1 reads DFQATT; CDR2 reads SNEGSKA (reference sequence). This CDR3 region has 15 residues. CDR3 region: CSARGSAAPGETQYF. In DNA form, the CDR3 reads TGCAGTGCGAGGGGATCCGCGGCACCGGGCGAGACCCAGTACTTC.

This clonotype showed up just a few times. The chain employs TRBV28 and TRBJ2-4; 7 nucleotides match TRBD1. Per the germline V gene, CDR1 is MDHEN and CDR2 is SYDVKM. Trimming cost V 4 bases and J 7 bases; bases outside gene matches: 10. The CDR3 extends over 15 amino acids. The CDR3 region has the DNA TGTGCCAGCAGTTGGGGACAGATTGGGACGAACATTCAGTACTTC. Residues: CASSWGQIGTNIQYF.

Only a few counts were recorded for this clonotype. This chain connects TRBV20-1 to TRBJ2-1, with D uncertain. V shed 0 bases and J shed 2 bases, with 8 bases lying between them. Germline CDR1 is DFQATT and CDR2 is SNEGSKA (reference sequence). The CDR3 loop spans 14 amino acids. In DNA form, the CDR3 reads TGCAGTGCTAGAGAGGTTAATGCCTACAATGAGCAGTTCTTC. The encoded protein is CSAREVNAYNEQFF.

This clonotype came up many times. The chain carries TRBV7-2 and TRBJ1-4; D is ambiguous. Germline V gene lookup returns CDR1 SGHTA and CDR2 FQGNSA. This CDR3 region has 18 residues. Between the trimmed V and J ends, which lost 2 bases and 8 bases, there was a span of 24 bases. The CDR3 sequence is CASSLSWVSAAQGEKLFF. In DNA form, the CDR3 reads TGTGCCAGCAGCTTAAGTTGGGTGTCGGCTGCGCAAGGAGAAAAACTGTTTTTT.

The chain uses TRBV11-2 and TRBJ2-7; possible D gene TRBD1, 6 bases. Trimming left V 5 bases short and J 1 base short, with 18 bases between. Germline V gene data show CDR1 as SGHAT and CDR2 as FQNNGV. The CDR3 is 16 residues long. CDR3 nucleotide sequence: TGTGCCAGCAGCCAATATACGACAGGCGGGTCCTACGAGCAGTACTTC. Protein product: CASSQYTTGGSYEQYF. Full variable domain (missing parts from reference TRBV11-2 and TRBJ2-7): EAGVAQSPRYKIIEKRQSVAFWCNPISGHATLYWYQQILGQGPKLLIQFQNNGVVDDSQLPKDRFSAERLKGVDSTLKIQPAKLEDSAVYLCASSQYTTGGSYEQYFGPGTRLTVT.

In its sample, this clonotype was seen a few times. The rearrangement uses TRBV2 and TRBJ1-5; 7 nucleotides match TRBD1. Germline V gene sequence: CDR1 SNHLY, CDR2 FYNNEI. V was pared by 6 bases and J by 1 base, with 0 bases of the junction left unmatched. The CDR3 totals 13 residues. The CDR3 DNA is TGTGCCAGCAGGGACAGGAGCAATCAGCCCCAGCATTTT. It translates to CASRDRSNQPQHF. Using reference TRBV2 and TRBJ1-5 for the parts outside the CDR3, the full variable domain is EPEVTQTPSHQVTQMGQEVILRCVPISNHLYFYWYRQILGQKVEFLVSFYNNEISEKSEIFDDQFSVERPDGSNFTLKIRSTKLEDSAMYFCASRDRSNQPQHFGDGTRLSIL.

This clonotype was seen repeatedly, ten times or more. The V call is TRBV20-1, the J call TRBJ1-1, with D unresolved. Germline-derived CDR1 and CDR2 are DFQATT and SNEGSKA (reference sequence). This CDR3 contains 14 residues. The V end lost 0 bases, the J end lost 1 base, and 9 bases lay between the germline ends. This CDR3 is CSARDRIRNTEAFF. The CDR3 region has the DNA TGCAGTGCTAGAGATCGGATCCGGAACACTGAAGCTTTCTTT.

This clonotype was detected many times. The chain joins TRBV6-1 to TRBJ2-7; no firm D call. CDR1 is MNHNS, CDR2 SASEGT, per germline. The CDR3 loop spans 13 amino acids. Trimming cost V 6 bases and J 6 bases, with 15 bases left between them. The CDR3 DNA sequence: TGTGCCAGCAGCCCTTCAGAGTTAGGCGAGCAGTACTTC. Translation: CASSPSELGEQYF.

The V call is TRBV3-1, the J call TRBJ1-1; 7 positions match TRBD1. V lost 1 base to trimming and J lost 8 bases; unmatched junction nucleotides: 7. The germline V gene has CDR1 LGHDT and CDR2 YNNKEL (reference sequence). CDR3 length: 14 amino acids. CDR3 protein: CASSQVEGALEAFF. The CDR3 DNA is TGTGCCAGCAGCCAAGTCGAGGGGGCCCTCGAAGCTTTCTTT.

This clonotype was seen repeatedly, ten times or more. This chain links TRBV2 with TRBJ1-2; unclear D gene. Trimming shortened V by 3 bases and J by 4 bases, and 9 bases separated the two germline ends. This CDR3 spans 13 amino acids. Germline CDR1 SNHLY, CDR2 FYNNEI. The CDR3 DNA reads TGTGCCAGCAGTGATTCCCCCCCCTATGGCTACACCTTC. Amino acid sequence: CASSDSPPYGYTF.